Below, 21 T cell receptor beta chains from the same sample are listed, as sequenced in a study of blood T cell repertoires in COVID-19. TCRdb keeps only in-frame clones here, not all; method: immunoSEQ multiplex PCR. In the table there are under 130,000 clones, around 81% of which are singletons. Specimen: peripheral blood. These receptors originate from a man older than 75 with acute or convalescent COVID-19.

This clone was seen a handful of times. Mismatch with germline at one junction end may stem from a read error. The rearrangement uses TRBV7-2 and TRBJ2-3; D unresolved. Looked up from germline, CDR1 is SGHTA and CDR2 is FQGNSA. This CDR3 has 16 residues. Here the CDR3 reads CASTLFGTVRADTQYF. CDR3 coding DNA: TGTGCCAGCACCTTATTCGGCACAGTGCGTGCAGATACGCAGTATTTT. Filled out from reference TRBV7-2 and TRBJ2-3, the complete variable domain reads GAGVSQSPSNKVTEKGKDVELRCDPISGHTALYWYRQSLGQGLEFLIYFQGNSAPDKSGLPSDRFSAERTGGSVSTLTIQRTQQEDSAVYLCASTLFGTVRADTQYFGPGTRLTVL.

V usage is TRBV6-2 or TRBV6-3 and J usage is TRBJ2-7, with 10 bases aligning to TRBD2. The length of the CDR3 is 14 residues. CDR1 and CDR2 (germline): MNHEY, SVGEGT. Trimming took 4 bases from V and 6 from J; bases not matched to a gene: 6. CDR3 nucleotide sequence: TGTGCCAGCAGTTCCGGGACTAGCGTGGGCGAGCAGTACTTC. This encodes CASSSGTSVGEQYF.

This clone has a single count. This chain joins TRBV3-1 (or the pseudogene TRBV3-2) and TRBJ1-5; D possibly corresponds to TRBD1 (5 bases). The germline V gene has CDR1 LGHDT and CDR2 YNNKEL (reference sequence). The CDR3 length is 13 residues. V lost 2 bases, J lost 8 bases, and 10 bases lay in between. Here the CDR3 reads CASSQQGSEPQHF. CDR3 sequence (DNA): TGTGCCAGCAGCCAACAGGGTTCTGAGCCCCAGCATTTT.

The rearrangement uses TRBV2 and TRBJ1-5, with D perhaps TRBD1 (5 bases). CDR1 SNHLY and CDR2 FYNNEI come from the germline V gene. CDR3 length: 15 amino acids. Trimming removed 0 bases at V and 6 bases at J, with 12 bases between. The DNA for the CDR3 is TGTGCCAGCAGTGAAGCGCGGCAGGGCACTCAGCCCCAGCATTTT. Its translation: CASSEARQGTQPQHF.

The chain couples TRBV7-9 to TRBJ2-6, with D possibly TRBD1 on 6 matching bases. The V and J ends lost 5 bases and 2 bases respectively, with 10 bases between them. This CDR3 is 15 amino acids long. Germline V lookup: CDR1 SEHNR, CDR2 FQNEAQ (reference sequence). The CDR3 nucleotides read TGTGCCAGCAGCCCCCGGACAGCTGGGGCCAACGTCCTGACTTTC. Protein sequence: CASSPRTAGANVLTF.

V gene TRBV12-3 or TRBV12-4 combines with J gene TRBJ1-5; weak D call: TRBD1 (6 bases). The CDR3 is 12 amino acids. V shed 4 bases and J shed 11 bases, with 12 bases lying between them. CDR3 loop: CASSYRVVAQHF. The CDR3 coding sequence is TGTGCCAGCAGTTACAGGGTCGTGGCCCAGCATTTT.

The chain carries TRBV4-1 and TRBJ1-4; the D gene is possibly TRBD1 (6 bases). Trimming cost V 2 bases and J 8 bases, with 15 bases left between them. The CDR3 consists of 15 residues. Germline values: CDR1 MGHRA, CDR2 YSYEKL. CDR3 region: CASSQYTGMNEKLFF. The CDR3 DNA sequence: TGCGCCAGCAGCCAATATACAGGGATGAACGAAAAACTGTTTTTT.

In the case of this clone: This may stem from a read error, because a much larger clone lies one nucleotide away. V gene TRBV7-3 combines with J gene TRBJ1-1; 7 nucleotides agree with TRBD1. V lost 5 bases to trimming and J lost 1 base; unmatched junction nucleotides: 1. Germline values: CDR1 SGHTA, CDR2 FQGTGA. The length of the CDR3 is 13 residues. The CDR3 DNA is TGTGCCAGCAGCCGACAGGGGAACACTGAAGCTTTCTTT. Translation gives CASSRQGNTEAFF.

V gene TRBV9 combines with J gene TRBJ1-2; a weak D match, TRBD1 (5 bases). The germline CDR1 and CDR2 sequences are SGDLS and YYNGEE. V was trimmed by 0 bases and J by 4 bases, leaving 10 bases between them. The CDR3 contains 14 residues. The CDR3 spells CASSVDQGIYGYTF. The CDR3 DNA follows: TGTGCCAGCAGCGTAGACCAGGGTATCTATGGCTACACCTTC.

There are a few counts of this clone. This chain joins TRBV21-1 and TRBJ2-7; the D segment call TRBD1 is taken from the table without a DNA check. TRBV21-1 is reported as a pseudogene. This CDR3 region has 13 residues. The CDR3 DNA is TGTGCCAGCAGCGCCCACAGGGGTTGGGAGCAGTACTTC. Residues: CASSAHRGWEQYF.

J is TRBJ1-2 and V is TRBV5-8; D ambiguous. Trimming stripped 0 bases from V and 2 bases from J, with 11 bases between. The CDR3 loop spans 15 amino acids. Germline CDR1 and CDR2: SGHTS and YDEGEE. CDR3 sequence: CASSLARGDNYGYTF. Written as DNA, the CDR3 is TGTGCCAGCAGCTTGGCTCGGGGTGACAACTATGGCTACACCTTC.

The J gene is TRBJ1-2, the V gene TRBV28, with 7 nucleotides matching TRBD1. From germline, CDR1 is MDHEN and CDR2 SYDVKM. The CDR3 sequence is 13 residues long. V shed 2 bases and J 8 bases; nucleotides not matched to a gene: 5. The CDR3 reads CASSLEGARGYTF. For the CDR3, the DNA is TGTGCCAGCAGTTTAGAGGGGGCCCGAGGCTACACCTTC.

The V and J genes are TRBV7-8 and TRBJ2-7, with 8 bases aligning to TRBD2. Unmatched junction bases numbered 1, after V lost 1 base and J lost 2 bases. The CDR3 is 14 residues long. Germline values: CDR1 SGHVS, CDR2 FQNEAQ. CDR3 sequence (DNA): TGTGCCAGCAGCTTAGGCGGGAGGCCCTACGAGCAGTACTTC. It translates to CASSLGGRPYEQYF.

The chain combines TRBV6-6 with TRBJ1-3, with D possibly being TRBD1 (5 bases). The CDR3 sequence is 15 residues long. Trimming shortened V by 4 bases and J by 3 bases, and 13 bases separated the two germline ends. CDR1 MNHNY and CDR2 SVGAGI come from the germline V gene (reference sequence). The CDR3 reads CASSSKGSNGNTIYF. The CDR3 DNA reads TGTGCCAGCAGTTCAAAGGGGTCGAATGGAAACACCATATATTTT.

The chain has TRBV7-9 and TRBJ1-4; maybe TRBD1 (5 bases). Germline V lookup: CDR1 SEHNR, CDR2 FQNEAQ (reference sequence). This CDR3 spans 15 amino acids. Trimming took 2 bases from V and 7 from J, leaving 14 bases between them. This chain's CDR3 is CASSLPAGGGEKLFF. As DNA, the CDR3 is TGTGCCAGCAGCTTACCGGCGGGGGGAGGTGAAAAACTGTTTTTT. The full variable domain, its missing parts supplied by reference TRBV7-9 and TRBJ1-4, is DTGVSQNPRHKITKRGQNVTFRCDPISEHNRLYWYRQTLGQGPEFLTYFQNEAQLEKSRLLSDRFSAERPKGSFSTLEIQRTEQGDSAMYLCASSLPAGGGEKLFFGSGTQLSVL.

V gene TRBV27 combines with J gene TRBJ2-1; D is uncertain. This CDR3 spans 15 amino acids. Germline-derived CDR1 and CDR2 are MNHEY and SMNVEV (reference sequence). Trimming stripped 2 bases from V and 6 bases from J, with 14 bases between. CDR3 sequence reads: CASSLRRGTANEQFF. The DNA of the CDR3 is TGTGCCAGCAGTTTAAGGCGCGGTACCGCCAATGAGCAGTTCTTC.

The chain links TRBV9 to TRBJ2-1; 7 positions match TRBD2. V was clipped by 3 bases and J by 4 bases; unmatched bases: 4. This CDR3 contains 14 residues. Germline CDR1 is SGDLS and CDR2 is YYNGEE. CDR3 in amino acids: CASSASGTYNEQFF. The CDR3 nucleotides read TGTGCCAGCAGCGCTAGCGGCACGTACAATGAGCAGTTCTTC.

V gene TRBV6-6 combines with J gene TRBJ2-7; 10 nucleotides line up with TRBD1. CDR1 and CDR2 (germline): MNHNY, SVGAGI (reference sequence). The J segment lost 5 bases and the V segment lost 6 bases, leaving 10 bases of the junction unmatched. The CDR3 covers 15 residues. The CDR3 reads CASRRTGTGANEQYF. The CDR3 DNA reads TGTGCCAGCAGGCGTACCGGGACAGGGGCCAACGAGCAGTACTTC.

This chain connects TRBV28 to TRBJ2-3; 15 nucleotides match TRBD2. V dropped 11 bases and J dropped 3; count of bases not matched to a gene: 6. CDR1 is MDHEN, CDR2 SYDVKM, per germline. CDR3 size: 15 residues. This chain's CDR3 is CAFSGTSGRTDTQYF. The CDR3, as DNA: TGTGCCTTCTCCGGGACTAGCGGGAGGACAGATACGCAGTATTTT.

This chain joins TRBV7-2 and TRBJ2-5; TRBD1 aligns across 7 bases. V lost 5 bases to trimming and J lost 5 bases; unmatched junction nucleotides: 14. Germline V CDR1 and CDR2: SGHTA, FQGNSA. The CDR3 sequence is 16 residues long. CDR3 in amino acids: CASSRQGLTVGETQYF. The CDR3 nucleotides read TGTGCCAGCAGCAGACAGGGATTGACTGTTGGGGAGACCCAGTACTTC.

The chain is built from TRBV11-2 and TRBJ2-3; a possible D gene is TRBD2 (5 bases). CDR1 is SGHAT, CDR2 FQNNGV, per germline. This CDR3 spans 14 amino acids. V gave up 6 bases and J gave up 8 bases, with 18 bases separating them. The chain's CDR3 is CASRLPGSLPTQYF. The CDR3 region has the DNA TGTGCCAGCAGACTTCCGGGATCCCTCCCTACGCAGTATTTT.